This TCR beta chain was recovered during a study of identical twins. CDR3 length equals 12 residues. The germline V gene has CDR1 DFQATT and CDR2 SNEGSKA (reference sequence). Trimming shortened V by 1 base and J by 6 bases, and 7 bases separated the two germline ends. TCRdb recomputed calls from the 5' RACE reads with MiXCR, one row per CDR3 protein. This sample has 350,000 to 500,000 distinct CDR3 sequences, with under 20% found just once. Sequencing was performed on naive T cells sorted from blood. This sequence originates from a man aged 50-60 years in good health. The rearrangement uses TRBV20-1 and TRBJ2-1; no clear D gene. The CDR3 spells CSARAWGNEQFF. In nucleotides, the CDR3 is TGCAGTGCTAGAGCTTGGGGCAATGAGCAGTTCTTC.